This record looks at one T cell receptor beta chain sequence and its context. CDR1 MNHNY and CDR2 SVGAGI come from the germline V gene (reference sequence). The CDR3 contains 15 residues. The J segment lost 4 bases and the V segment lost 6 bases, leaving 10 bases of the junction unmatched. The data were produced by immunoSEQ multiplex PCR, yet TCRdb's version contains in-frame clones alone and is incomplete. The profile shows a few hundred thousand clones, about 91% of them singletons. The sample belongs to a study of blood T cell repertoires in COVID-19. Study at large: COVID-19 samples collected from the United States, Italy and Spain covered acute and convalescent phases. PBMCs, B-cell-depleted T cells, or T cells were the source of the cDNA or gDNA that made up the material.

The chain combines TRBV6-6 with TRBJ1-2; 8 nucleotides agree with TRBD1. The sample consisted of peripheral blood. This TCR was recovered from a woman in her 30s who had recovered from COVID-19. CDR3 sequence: CASSPRQGTTYGYTF. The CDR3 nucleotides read TGTGCCAGCAGCCCCCGACAGGGGACGACCTATGGCTACACCTTC.